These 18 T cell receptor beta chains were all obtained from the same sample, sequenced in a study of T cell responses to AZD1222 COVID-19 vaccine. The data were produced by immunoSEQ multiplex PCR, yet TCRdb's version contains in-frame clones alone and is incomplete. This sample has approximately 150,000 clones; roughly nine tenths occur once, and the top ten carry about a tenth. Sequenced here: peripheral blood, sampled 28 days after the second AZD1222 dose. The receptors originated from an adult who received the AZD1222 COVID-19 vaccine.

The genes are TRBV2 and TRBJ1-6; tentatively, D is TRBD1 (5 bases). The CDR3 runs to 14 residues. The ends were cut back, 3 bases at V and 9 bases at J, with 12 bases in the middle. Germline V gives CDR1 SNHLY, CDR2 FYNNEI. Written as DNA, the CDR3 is TGTGCCAGCAGTGAGGTCCTGGGGGGTTCACCCCTCCACTTT. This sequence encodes CASSEVLGGSPLHF.

As DNA, the CDR3 is TGTGCCAGCAGCCTTGATCAGCCCCAGCATTTT. This codes for CASSLDQPQHF. The chain has TRBV21-1 and TRBJ1-5. TRBV21-1 is listed as a pseudogene. The CDR3 has 11 residues.

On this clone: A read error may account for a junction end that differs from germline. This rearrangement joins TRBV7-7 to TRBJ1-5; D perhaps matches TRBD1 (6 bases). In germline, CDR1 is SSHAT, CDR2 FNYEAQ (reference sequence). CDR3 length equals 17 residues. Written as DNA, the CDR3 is TGTGCTAGCAGCCCCCCCACCAGAAGGGGGAGGGGTCAGCCCCAGCATTTT. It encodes CASSPPTRRGRGQPQHF. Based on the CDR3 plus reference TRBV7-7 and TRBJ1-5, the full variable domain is GAGVSQSPRYKVTKRGQDVTLRCDPISSHATLYWYQQALGQGPEFLTYFNYEAQPDKSGLPSDRFSAERPEGSISTLTIQRTEQRDSAMYRCASSPPTRRGRGQPQHFGDGTRLSIL.

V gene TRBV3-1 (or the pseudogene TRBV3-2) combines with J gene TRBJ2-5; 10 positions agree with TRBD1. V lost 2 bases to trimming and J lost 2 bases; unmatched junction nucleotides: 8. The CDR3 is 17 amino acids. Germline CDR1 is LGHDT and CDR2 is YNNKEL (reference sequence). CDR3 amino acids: CASSQPTGTGVQETQYF. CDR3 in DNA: TGTGCCAGCAGCCAACCTACCGGGACAGGGGTTCAAGAGACCCAGTACTTC.

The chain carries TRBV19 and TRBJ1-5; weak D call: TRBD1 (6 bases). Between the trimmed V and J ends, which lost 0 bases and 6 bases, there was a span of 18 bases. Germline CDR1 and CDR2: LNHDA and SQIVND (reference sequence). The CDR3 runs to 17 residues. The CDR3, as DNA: TGTGCCAGTAGTATAGATCCGGACAGCCCTGGATTTCAGCCCCAGCATTTT. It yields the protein CASSIDPDSPGFQPQHF.

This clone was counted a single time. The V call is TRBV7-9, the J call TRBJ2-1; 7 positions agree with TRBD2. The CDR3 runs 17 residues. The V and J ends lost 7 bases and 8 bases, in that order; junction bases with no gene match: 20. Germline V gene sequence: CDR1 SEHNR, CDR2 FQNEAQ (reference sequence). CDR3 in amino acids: CASKLGGEREVDDEQFF. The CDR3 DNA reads TGTGCCAGCAAGCTTGGGGGGGAACGGGAGGTGGACGATGAGCAGTTCTTC.

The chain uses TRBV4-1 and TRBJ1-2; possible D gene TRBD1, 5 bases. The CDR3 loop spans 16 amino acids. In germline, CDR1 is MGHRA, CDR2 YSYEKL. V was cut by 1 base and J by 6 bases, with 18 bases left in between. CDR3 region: CASSQAGLLGPDGYTF. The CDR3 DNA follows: TGCGCCAGCAGCCAAGCGGGACTCCTGGGGCCAGATGGCTACACCTTC.

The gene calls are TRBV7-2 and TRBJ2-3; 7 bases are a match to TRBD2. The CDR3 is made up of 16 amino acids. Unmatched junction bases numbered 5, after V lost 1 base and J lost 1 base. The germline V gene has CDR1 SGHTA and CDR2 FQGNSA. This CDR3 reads CASSLGLRGGTDTQYF. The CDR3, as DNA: TGTGCCAGCAGCTTAGGGTTACGGGGGGGCACAGATACGCAGTATTTT.

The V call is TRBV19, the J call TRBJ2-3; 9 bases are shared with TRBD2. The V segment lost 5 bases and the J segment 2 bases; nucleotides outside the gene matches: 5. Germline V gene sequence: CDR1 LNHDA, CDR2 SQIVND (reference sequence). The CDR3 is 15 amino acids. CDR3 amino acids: CASSGLARNTDTQYF. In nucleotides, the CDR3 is TGTGCCAGTAGTGGACTAGCGAGAAACACAGATACGCAGTATTTT. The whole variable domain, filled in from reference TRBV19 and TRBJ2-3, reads DGGITQSPKYLFRKEGQNVTLSCEQNLNHDAMYWYRQDPGQGLRLIYYSQIVNDFQKGDIAEGYSVSREKKESFPLTVTSAQKNPTAFYLCASSGLARNTDTQYFGPGTRLTVL.

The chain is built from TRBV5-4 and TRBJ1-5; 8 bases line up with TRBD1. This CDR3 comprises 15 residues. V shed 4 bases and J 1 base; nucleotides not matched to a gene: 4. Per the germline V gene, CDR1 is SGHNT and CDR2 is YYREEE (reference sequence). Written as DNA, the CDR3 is TGTGCCAGCAGCCTGGACAGGGCGAGCAATCAGCCCCAGCATTTT. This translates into CASSLDRASNQPQHF.

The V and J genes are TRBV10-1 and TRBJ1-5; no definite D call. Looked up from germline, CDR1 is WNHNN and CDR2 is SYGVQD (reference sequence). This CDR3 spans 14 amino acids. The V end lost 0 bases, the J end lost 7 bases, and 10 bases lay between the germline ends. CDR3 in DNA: TGCGCCAGCAGTGAGTCGAGGGAGTCCCAGCCCCAGCATTTT. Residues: CASSESRESQPQHF.

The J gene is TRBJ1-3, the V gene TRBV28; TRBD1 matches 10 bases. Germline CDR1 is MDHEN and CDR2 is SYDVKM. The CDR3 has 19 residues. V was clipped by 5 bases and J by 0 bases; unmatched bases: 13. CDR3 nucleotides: TGTGCCAGCAGTCCCCAAGGACAGGGGGGAACCTACTCTGGAAACACCATATATTTT. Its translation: CASSPQGQGGTYSGNTIYF.

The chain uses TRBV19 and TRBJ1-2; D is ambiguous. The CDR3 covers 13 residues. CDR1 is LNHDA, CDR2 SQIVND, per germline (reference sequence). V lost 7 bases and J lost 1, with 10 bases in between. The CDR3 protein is CASTRTDNYGYTF. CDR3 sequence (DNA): TGTGCCAGTACTCGGACTGATAACTATGGCTACACCTTC.

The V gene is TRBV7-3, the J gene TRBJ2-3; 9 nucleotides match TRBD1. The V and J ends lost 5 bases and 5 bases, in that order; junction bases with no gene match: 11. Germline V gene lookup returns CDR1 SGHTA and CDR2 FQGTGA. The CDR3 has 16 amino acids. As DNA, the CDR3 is TGTGCCAGCAGCGCATATGGACAGGGGAGGTTAGATACGCAGTATTTT. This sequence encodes CASSAYGQGRLDTQYF. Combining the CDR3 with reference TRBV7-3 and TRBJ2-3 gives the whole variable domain GAGVSQTPSNKVTEKGKYVELRCDPISGHTALYWYRQSLGQGPEFLIYFQGTGAADDSGLPNDRFFAVRPEGSVSTLKIQRTERGDSAVYLCASSAYGQGRLDTQYFGPGTRLTVL.

DNA for the CDR3: TGTGCCAGCAGCCTCGGACTAGCGGCAAACCAAGAGACCCAGTACTTC. Amino acids: CASSLGLAANQETQYF. The rearrangement links TRBV7-2 to TRBJ2-5; 10 nucleotides line up with TRBD2. Trimming removed 5 bases from V and 0 bases from J; junction bases left unmatched: 6. Looked up from germline, CDR1 is SGHTA and CDR2 is FQGNSA. The CDR3 covers 16 residues.

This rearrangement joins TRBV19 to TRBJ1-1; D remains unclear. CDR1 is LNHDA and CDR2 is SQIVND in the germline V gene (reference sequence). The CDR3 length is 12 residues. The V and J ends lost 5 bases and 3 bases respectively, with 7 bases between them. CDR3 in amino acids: CASSSGYTEAFF. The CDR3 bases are TGTGCCAGTAGTTCGGGGTACACTGAAGCTTTCTTT.

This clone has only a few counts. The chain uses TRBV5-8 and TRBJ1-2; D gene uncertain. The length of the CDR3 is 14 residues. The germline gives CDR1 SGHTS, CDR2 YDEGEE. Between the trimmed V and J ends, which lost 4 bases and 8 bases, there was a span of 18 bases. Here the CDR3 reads CASSPAGVRYGYTF. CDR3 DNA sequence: TGTGCCAGCAGCCCGGCCGGGGTGAGGTACGGCTACACCTTC. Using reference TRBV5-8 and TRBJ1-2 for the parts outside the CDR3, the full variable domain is EAGVTQSPTHLIKTRGQQATLRCSPISGHTSVYWYQQALGLGLQFLLWYDEGEERNRGNFPPRFSGRQFPNYSSELNVNALELEDSALYLCASSPAGVRYGYTFGSGTRLTVV.

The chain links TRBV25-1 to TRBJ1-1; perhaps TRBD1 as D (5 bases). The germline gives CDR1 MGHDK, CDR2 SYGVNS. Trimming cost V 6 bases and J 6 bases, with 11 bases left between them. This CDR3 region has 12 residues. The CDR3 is CASRWGTSEAFF. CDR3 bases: TGTGCCAGCAGATGGGGCACTTCTGAAGCTTTCTTT.